This TCR beta chain derives from a study of T cell responses to AZD1222 COVID-19 vaccine. Study-wide results and caveats: Repertoires were obtained solely post-peak T cell response. Nearly half of the spike-specific TCRs reportedly recognize variant regions that carry no mutations. Spike-specific TCR breadth and depth were elevated following two AZD1222 doses. Clonal diversity was possibly underestimated, and the donors were mostly white British, with more females.

Assay used: immunoSEQ multiplex PCR; TCRdb lists only in-frame clones, some missing. Of roughly 100,000 clones in the sample, approximately 88% were seen once. A remark on this clone: Its antigen remains unidentified.

The specimen was peripheral blood, collected on day 0 of AZD1222 vaccination. The TCR originated in an adult in good health.

In nucleotides, the CDR3 is TGTGCCAGCAGTGTAGATTGGGGGGCTAGAGGCTACACCTTC. Amino acids: CASSVDWGARGYTF. The chain uses TRBV2 and TRBJ1-2; the D gene is possibly TRBD1 (6 bases). Trimming removed 4 bases at V and 8 bases at J, with 17 bases between. CDR1 and CDR2 from the germline V gene are SNHLY and FYNNEI. The CDR3 is made up of 14 amino acids.